This TCR beta chain appears in the sequencing data of a study of blood T cell repertoires in COVID-19. Study at large: The United States, Italy and Spain provided the acute and convalescent COVID-19 samples. T cells, B-cell-depleted T cells, or PBMCs provided the cDNA or gDNA that served as material.

Authors' processing steps: Using reference gene primer amplification, nucleated cell counts were estimated. Profiled with immunoSEQ multiplex PCR; TCRdb holds only in-frame clones, not every one. V, J and clone size reflect that table, while D and trimming were determined from the DNA. The sample yields 100,000 to 150,000 clones, about 82% seen once. V was pared by 0 bases and J by 6 bases, with 2 bases of the junction left unmatched. This CDR3 is 16 amino acids long. In germline, CDR1 is LNHDA, CDR2 SQIVND (reference sequence). Source material: peripheral blood. This chain uses TRBV19 with TRBJ2-1, with 13 bases lining up with TRBD2. This sequence was found in a human donor in a cohort sampled during active COVID-19. The CDR3 protein is CASSIELAGGPNEQFF. The CDR3 coding sequence is TGTGCCAGTAGTATAGAACTAGCGGGAGGGCCCAATGAGCAGTTCTTC. The entire variable domain, with the rest obtained from reference TRBV19 and TRBJ2-1, is as follows: DGGITQSPKYLFRKEGQNVTLSCEQNLNHDAMYWYRQDPGQGLRLIYYSQIVNDFQKGDIAEGYSVSREKKESFPLTVTSAQKNPTAFYLCASSIELAGGPNEQFFGPGTRLTVL.